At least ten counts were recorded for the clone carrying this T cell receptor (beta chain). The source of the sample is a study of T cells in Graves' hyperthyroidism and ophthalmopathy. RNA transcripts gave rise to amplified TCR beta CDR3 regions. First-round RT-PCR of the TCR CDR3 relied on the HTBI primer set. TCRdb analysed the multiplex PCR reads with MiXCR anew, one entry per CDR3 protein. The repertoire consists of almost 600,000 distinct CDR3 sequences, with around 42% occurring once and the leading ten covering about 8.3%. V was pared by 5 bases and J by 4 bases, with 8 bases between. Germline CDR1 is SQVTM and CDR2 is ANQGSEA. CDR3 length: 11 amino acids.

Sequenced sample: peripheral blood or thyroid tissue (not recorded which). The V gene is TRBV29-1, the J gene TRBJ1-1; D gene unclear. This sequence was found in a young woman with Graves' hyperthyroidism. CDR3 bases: TGCAGCGTTACGGGTGGCACTGAAGCTTTCTTT. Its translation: CSVTGGTEAFF.